The rows below give T cell receptor beta chains drawn from one sample of a study of T cell changes during pregnancy in multiple sclerosis. The table came from immunoSEQ multiplex PCR; TCRdb's copy has only in-frame clones and leaves some out. The sample lists 55,000 to 70,000 clones, 80% to 90% occurring once. Source: peripheral blood, taken in the first trimester of pregnancy. The receptors were gathered from a female donor with multiple sclerosis, enrolled in a pregnancy study. The conserved cysteine and the conserved F or W are not part of the CDR3 here. Each record gives: J gene, clone size, V gene, CDR3 protein. Not every row has a clone size; where given, it reads once, few, many or a size class.

J: TRBJ2-2; size: .; V: TRBV2; CDR3: ASRDTGEGLAYTGELF
J: TRBJ2-3; size: once; V: TRBV6-7; CDR3: ASNAGKPTDTQY
J: TRBJ2-1; size: .; V: TRBV29-1; CDR3: SPDPSGLAGDGCNEQF
J: TRBJ1-5; size: few; V: TRBV5-1; CDR3: ASSLEGLSNQPQH
J: TRBJ1-2; size: .; V: TRBV11-2; CDR3: ASRPLDTKINYGYT
J: TRBJ1-2; size: .; V: TRBV19; CDR3: ASADSAEGYGYT
J: TRBJ1-2; size: .; V: TRBV5-1; CDR3: ASSLDRGYGYT
J: TRBJ2-7; size: .; V: TRBV14; CDR3: ASSHGTKRSSYEQY
J: TRBJ2-2; size: .; V: TRBV7-9; CDR3: ASGRTGELF
J: TRBJ2-5; size: .; V: TRBV5-1; CDR3: ASSLTVGLLETQY
J: TRBJ2-5; size: .; V: TRBV7-8; CDR3: ASSPGTSGGPETQY
J: TRBJ2-6; size: .; V: TRBV6-5; CDR3: ATRGGANVLT
J: TRBJ2-5; size: .; V: TRBV7-2; CDR3: ASSQGTGGTDKLTQY
J: TRBJ2-1; size: once; V: TRBV30; CDR3: AWRRVLTSGGPSSYNEQF
J: TRBJ1-1; size: .; V: TRBV30; CDR3: AWTDGGRTEAF
J: TRBJ2-7; size: .; V: TRBV29-1; CDR3: SVEISGAPNYEQY